Each of the 11 T cell receptor beta chains below was sequenced from the same sample in a study of regulatory T cells in long-lasting Graves disease (dated by TCRdb to the early 2020s). The time point tag for this specimen amounts to: newly diagnosed GD, antithyroid drugs for less than 3 months. For both TCR sequencing and RNA sequencing, RNA was extracted from PBMCs in TRIzol. The library came from multiplex PCR. Instrument used: Illumina HiSeq 4000. CDR3 regions were amplified by Arm-PCR with iRepertoire HTBI primers to construct TCR beta libraries. The public reads were reanalyzed by TCRdb: fastp trimming at Q25, MiXCR alignment, in-frame beta chains only. Each record represents a unique CDR3 protein, reported with the most common genes and DNA among its rows. The sample yields roughly 350,000 distinct CDR3 sequences; approximately 15% were counted once. Around 27% of the sample belongs to the ten largest clones.

These data also featured in a second study, about T cells in Graves' hyperthyroidism and ophthalmopathy.

Sequencing used peripheral blood mononuclear cells (PBMCs), obtained at new diagnosis, from a patient treated with antithyroid drugs. Receptors originate from a man aged 35-49 years with Graves disease. Donor details come from another sample of the same person, matched by shared clones.

This clonotype was observed a few times. V gene TRBV2 combines with J gene TRBJ2-4; D is perhaps TRBD1 (5 bases). Trimming took off 6 bases at V and 7 bases at J, with 16 bases between the two ends. Germline loops: CDR1 SNHLY, CDR2 FYNNEI. The CDR3 covers 14 residues. The CDR3 sequence: CASSADSPRNIQYF. Written as DNA, the CDR3 is TGTGCCAGCAGCGCTGACAGTCCTAGGAACATTCAGTACTTC.

This clonotype has at least ten counts. The chain employs TRBV11-3 and TRBJ2-1, with a possible D match to TRBD1 (6 bases). CDR3 length: 13 amino acids. The V gene lost 3 bases and the J gene lost 9 bases, with 12 bases spanning the gap. The V gene's germline CDR1 is SGHNT and CDR2 YENEEA. The CDR3 sequence is CASSFSQGGEQFF. The DNA for the CDR3 is TGTGCCAGCAGCTTCTCACAGGGCGGTGAGCAGTTCTTC. Filled out from reference TRBV11-3 and TRBJ2-1, the complete variable domain reads EAGVVQSPRYKIIEKKQPVAFWCNPISGHNTLYWYLQNLGQGPELLIRYENEEAVDDSQLPKDRFSAERLKGVDSTLKIQPAELGDSAVYLCASSFSQGGEQFFGPGTRLTVL.

This clonotype was recorded many times. The DNA for the CDR3 is TGTGCCAGCAGCCCGATGTTGAGCGGGGCTCGGGAGACCCAGTACTTC. Translation: CASSPMLSGARETQYF. The genes are TRBV7-2 and TRBJ2-5; 7 bases line up with TRBD2. There are 16 residues in the CDR3. Per the germline V gene, CDR1 is SGHTA and CDR2 is FQGNSA. J was trimmed by 5 bases and V by 5 bases; bases with no gene match: 14.

At least ten counts were recorded for this clonotype. A read error may account for a junction end that differs from germline. For the CDR3, the DNA is TGTGCCAGCAGCATTAGCGGGGGGGCCTCAGATACGCAGTATTTT. It is translated as CASSISGGASDTQYF. The chain carries TRBV5-1 and TRBJ2-3; 11 bases are shared with TRBD2. CDR1 and CDR2 from the germline V gene are SGHRS and YFSETQ. The CDR3 has 15 residues.

The chain links TRBV7-2 to TRBJ2-1, with D unclear. With 6 bases removed from V and 4 bases from J, the gap between germline ends came to 10 bases. Germline values: CDR1 SGHTA, CDR2 FQGNSA. The CDR3 extends over 13 amino acids. The CDR3, as DNA: TGTGCCAGCAGATTCGAGGATTACAATGAGCAGTTCTTC. Its protein is CASRFEDYNEQFF.

The rearrangement joins TRBV15 to TRBJ2-3; D is perhaps TRBD1 (5 bases). With the DNA end fitting TRBJ2-5 better, the J assignment may be wrong. There are 14 residues in the CDR3. Germline V gene data show CDR1 as LNHNV and CDR2 as YYDKDF (reference sequence). CDR3 in amino acids: CATSRGLSQETQYF. DNA of the CDR3: TGTGCCACCAGCAGGGGGCTTTCTCAGGAGACCCAGTACTTC.

The chain carries TRBV28 and TRBJ2-7; 9 nucleotides line up with TRBD1. The CDR3 length is 14 residues. V trimming: 10 bases; J trimming: 2 bases; junction bases outside the gene matches: 9. CDR1 is MDHEN, CDR2 SYDVKM, per germline. CDR3 nucleotides: TGTGCCATTACACCGGGACAGGGCCCCTACGAGCAGTACTTC. It translates to CAITPGQGPYEQYF.

This clonotype was picked up many times. The chain links TRBV5-6 to TRBJ2-5, with D perhaps TRBD2 (6 bases). The CDR3 has 14 amino acids. With 0 bases removed from V and 5 bases from J, the gap between germline ends came to 11 bases. Germline-derived CDR1 and CDR2 are SGHDT and YYEEEE. The CDR3 coding sequence is TGTGCCAGCAGCTTGGTCGGGAGTTACGAGACCCAGTACTTC. Translated, it gives CASSLVGSYETQYF.

In its sample, this clonotype was seen many times. The V call is TRBV6-5, the J call TRBJ2-5, with 8 bases identical to TRBD1. V shed 0 bases and J 5 bases; nucleotides not matched to a gene: 8. This CDR3 is 16 amino acids long. Germline V CDR1 and CDR2: MNHEY, SVGAGI. DNA of the CDR3: TGTGCCAGCAGTTACTCGACGGCAGGGGGCTGGGAGACCCAGTACTTC. Translating it yields CASSYSTAGGWETQYF.

This clonotype was counted at least ten times. The chain couples TRBV12-3 or TRBV12-4 to TRBJ1-6; no reliable D call. The CDR3 totals 13 residues. Trimming took off 2 bases at V and 6 bases at J, with 5 bases between the two ends. The CDR3 sequence: CASSLNTNSPLHF. CDR3 DNA: TGTGCCAGCAGTTTAAACACTAATTCACCCCTCCACTTT.

This rearrangement joins TRBV7-2 to TRBJ1-5, with D perhaps TRBD1 (5 bases). Trimming shortened V by 0 bases and J by 0 bases, and 9 bases separated the two germline ends. This CDR3 comprises 16 residues. Looked up from germline, CDR1 is SGHTA and CDR2 is FQGNSA. The CDR3: CASSLAGVNSNQPQHF. CDR3 bases: TGTGCCAGCAGCTTAGCAGGGGTAAATAGCAATCAGCCCCAGCATTTT.